This T cell receptor (beta chain) is drawn from a study of T cells in localized non-small cell lung cancer. Only in-frame clones appear in the TCRdb table, and some are missing; sequencing was by immunoSEQ multiplex PCR. The sample includes fewer than 25,000 clones, 90% of them seen just once. Trimming stripped 5 bases from V and 2 bases from J, with 10 bases between. Per germline, CDR1 MNHNS and CDR2 SASEGT. This CDR3 region has 15 residues. The sample in question was peripheral blood, obtained before any cancer treatment. The TCR comes from a woman aged 35 to 70 with stage I lung adenocarcinoma. The genes are TRBV6-1 and TRBJ2-6, with D possibly matching TRBD2 (5 bases). The CDR3 nucleotides are TGTGCCAGCAGTTCCCGGGATGCTGGGGCCAACGTCCTGACTTTC. Protein: CASSSRDAGANVLTF.